The present entry profiles one T cell receptor (beta chain) with its context. In this sample, this clonotype turned up many times. Its antigen is still unknown. Qualities for individual bases were not recorded, and no much larger clone is one base off. In light of the paper, this sample's treatment or condition label describes: live attenuated yellow fever vaccine strain. PBMCs were isolated from peripheral blood using a standard Ficoll-Paque protocol. Dynabeads CD4 and CD8 positive selection kits were used to isolate the CD4 and CD8 T-cell fractions. TriZol was used to extract RNA from bulk PBMCs, from CD4 and CD8 fractions, and from dextramer-positive and dextramer-negative fractions. This record belongs to a study of T cells after yellow fever vaccination (dated by TCRdb to the late 2010s). Concerning the study at large: The SMART-Seq v4 Ultra Low Input RNA kit was used to prepare libraries from fractions with low cell numbers. Two healthy male donors, one aged 18 to 29 and one aged 30 to 40 years, made up the cohort. Bulk PBMC replicates and cell subsets were isolated from blood drawn at multiple timepoints before and after both primary and secondary immunization. To follow T-cell clones before and after primary and booster YFV17D yellow fever vaccination, bulk TCR alpha and beta repertoires were sequenced over time.

The CDR3 has 14 amino acids, counting the end cysteine and phenylalanine. Only the CDR3 portion is preserved as DNA: 42 bases, with reading frame beginning at the first base. V trim: 3 bases; J trim: 3 bases; unmatched bases: 4. Reading the germline V gene (reference sequence) gives CDR1 DFQATT and CDR2 SNEGSKA. On the study overall, not on this receptor specifically: Because the study included only a couple of donors, the extent to which the findings can be generalized is limited. Compared with the primary T-cell response, the secondary T-cell response was weaker but faster, peaking on day 5 rather than day 15. Computational filtering was needed because FACS-sorted repertoires could contain abundant contaminating clonotypes from the bulk population. After the booster, most clones that had expanded after primary vaccination were detected again (around 96% of CD4 and under 90% of CD8), suggesting broad maintenance of memory. A small fraction of clonotypes appeared in both the CD4 and CD8 compartments, likely as a result of convergent recombination.

Sequencing instrument: Illumina NovaSeq 6000. TCR cDNA was synthesized by 5'RACE template switching, which introduced a universal primer site and unique molecular identifiers. cDNA synthesis was primed from both the TCR alpha and TCR beta constant segments. Libraries were amplified in two PCR steps, with sample barcodes and sequencing adapters added in the second step. Sequencing of the libraries was done on either Illumina HiSeq 2500 (2x100 bp) or NovaSeq (2x150 bp). The published analysis was carried out like this. MIGEC was used to demultiplex reads and collapse the reads into UMI consensus sequences, and MiXCR was used for V(D)J alignment. Using edgeR on replicate PBMC samples, clonotypes were called vaccine-responding if FDR was below 0.01 and the log2 fold change was above 5 up to day 15. Each bulk clonotype was labeled CD4 or CD8 based on which sequenced repertoire, CD4 or CD8, contained the clonotype at higher abundance. The public reads were reanalyzed by TCRdb: fastp trimming at Q25, MiXCR alignment, in-frame beta chains only. Records with the same CDR3 protein are collapsed into one entry carrying the most frequent genes and DNA. None of the V and J calls come from the authors' own analysis; TCRdb made them. This sample has about 170,000 distinct CDR3 sequences in its table, and 9.5% to 12% of those were observed once. Less than 40% of the sample is taken by the ten largest.

The V and J segments used are TRBV20-1 and TRBJ2-7, with 11 bases in between that match TRBD2. The sequence was collected from a man aged 18 to 29 who received the YFV17D yellow fever vaccine. Sequenced here: CD8+ T cells sorted from PBMCs, sampled 15 days after the yellow fever booster vaccination. The nucleotides read TGCAGTGCTAGTAGTCTAGCGGGGGGCTACGAGCAGTACTTC. Its translation is CSASSLAGGYEQYF.